A selection of T cell receptor beta chains follows, all from one sample in a study of OX40 agonist ivuxolimab in advanced cancers. This table comes from immunoSEQ multiplex PCR, and its TCRdb copy is limited to in-frame clones, with some not included. The table has about 96,000 clones, roughly 88% seen once. This sample comprised CD4+ or CD8+ T cells sorted from blood, obtained in a trial of the OX40 agonist ivuxolimab. The receptors were sampled from an adult with an advanced solid tumor such as melanoma, head and neck, liver or kidney cancer. Each CDR3 is given with its conserved first and last residue. The D gene is left open where the match is weak. The size field is filled for only some rows; it gives once, few, many or a size class.

j_gene: TRBJ2-3; v_gene: TRBV6-1; d_gene: .; abundance: .; CDR3nt: TGTGCCAGCGGCCGGACCGTTAGCACAGATACGCAGTATTTT; CDR3aa: CASGRTVSTDTQYF
j_gene: TRBJ2-3; v_gene: TRBV4-3; d_gene: TRBD2; abundance: .; CDR3nt: TGCGCCAGCAGCCAAGGGGGCGGACTAGCGGGCACAGATACGCAGTATTTT; CDR3aa: CASSQGGGLAGTDTQYF
j_gene: TRBJ1-1; v_gene: TRBV7-3; d_gene: .; abundance: .; CDR3nt: TGTGCCAGCAGCCAACAGGGGAACACTGAAGCTTTCTTT; CDR3aa: CASSQQGNTEAFF
j_gene: TRBJ2-3; v_gene: TRBV7-2; d_gene: .; abundance: .; CDR3nt: TGTGCCAGCAGCTTAGTGGGGAGAACAGATACGCAGTATTTT; CDR3aa: CASSLVGRTDTQYF
j_gene: TRBJ2-5; v_gene: TRBV4-2; d_gene: TRBD2; abundance: .; CDR3nt: TGTGCCAGCAGCCCACAAGCGGGAGCAGATCAAGAGACCCAGTACTTC; CDR3aa: CASSPQAGADQETQYF
j_gene: TRBJ2-7; v_gene: TRBV7-6; d_gene: .; abundance: .; CDR3nt: TGTGCCAGCAGCTTAGTCTCCTACGAGCAGTACTTC; CDR3aa: CASSLVSYEQYF
j_gene: TRBJ2-1; v_gene: TRBV7-2; d_gene: TRBD2; abundance: .; CDR3nt: TGTGCCAGCAGCTGGGGACTAGCGGGATACGAGCAGTTCTTC; CDR3aa: CASSWGLAGYEQFF
j_gene: TRBJ1-4; v_gene: TRBV19; d_gene: .; abundance: .; CDR3nt: TGTGCCAGTAGTCTTGTCGGAGGTAATGAAAAACTGTTTTTT; CDR3aa: CASSLVGGNEKLFF
j_gene: TRBJ2-7; v_gene: TRBV30; d_gene: .; abundance: few; CDR3nt: TGTGCCTGGAGTGCGGGAGAAATCTACGAGCAGTACTTC; CDR3aa: CAWSAGEIYEQYF
j_gene: TRBJ2-3; v_gene: TRBV7-8; d_gene: .; abundance: .; CDR3nt: TGTGCCAGCAGCTCAAGCCGCGTTAGAAGCACAGATACGCAGTATTTT; CDR3aa: CASSSSRVRSTDTQYF
j_gene: TRBJ2-5; v_gene: TRBV20-1; d_gene: .; abundance: .; CDR3nt: TGCAGTGCTAGCCTACAAGAGACCCAGTACTTC; CDR3aa: CSASLQETQYF
j_gene: TRBJ1-2; v_gene: TRBV12-1; d_gene: .; abundance: few; CDR3nt: TGTGCCACGACCGAGGGATATGGCTACACCTTC; CDR3aa: CATTEGYGYTF
j_gene: TRBJ1-5; v_gene: TRBV19; d_gene: .; abundance: .; CDR3nt: TGTGCCAGTAGTATAGGGTTTAAGGGAAACGGGGGAACTCAGCCCCAGCATTTT; CDR3aa: CASSIGFKGNGGTQPQHF
j_gene: TRBJ2-1; v_gene: TRBV14; d_gene: TRBD2; abundance: .; CDR3nt: TGTGCCAGCAGCCAAGGGGCTAGCGGCGCCTACAATGAGCAGTTCTTC; CDR3aa: CASSQGASGAYNEQFF